Given below is one T cell receptor beta chain in context. The data stem from a study of patients and donors after allogeneic stem cell transplantation. One entry per CDR3 protein results from TCRdb running MiXCR on the RT-PCR reads. In the table there are some 960,000 distinct CDR3 sequences, roughly 17% of which are singletons. The CDR3 spans 16 residues. The V gene lost 3 bases and the J gene lost 0 bases, with 11 bases spanning the gap. The chain employs TRBV12-3 or TRBV12-4 and TRBJ2-2; D possibly uses TRBD1 or TRBD2 (5 bases each). This TCR was recovered from a human donor who was either an allogeneic HSCT recipient or a stem cell or donor lymphocyte infusion donor (not recorded which). It is not recorded whose cells these are; they may come from a transplant donor. The sequenced sample consisted of blood, either unsorted or a sorted T cell fraction (not recorded which). CDR3 region: CASSFGETANTGELFF. CDR3 nucleotide sequence: TGTGCCAGCAGTTTTGGGGAGACAGCGAACACCGGGGAGCTGTTTTTT.